This T cell receptor (beta chain) derives from a study of T-cell reconstitution after alpha-beta-depleted transplantation in children. The germline CDR1 and CDR2 sequences are SGHRS and YFSETQ. The germline V and J ends were trimmed by 4 bases and 1 base, with 15 bases remaining between them. The CDR3 spans 16 residues. During its preparation, the TCRbeta library received unique molecular identifiers. TCRdb reprocessed the PCR reads via MiXCR and lists one record per CDR3 protein. In the table there are more than 450,000 distinct CDR3 sequences, around 18% of which are singletons. The sequence was obtained from a human donor who donated a stem cell graft to a child with acute lymphoblastic leukemia. The chain employs TRBV5-1 and TRBJ2-4, with D possibly being TRBD2 (5 bases). The material sequenced was PBMCs from the stem cell graft donor, taken from the stem cell graft. CDR3: CASSPKGGGAKNIQYF. The CDR3 nucleotides read TGCGCCAGCAGCCCGAAGGGTGGCGGGGCCAAAAACATTCAGTACTTC.